The clone carrying this TCR beta chain ranks as medium-sized. No antigen is known for it. Trimming left V 3 bases short and J 4 bases short, with 10 bases between. The length of the CDR3 is 13 residues. Germline loops: CDR1 SGHNT, CDR2 YYREEE (reference sequence). The data originate from a study of Ad26.COV2.S vaccination and SARS-CoV-2 variants. Study-level background: Intramuscular Ad26.COV2.S doses were given once or twice, 56 days apart.

Sequencing used immunoSEQ multiplex PCR; TCRdb keeps in-frame clones, though not all of them. The table records 250,000 or so clones, roughly nine tenths of them present only once. Noted treatment: some 20 received Ad26.COV2.S at low or high dose, single or two shots; roughly 5 received placebo; per-sample allocation not given. Day 63 after the first injection of vaccine or placebo was the sampling time. Whoever gave the sample was an adult aged 18-55 years in Boston. Findings and limits, study-wide: Total T cell responses, in the TCR breadth and depth analyses, may have been underestimated.

The input for sequencing was peripheral blood, taken in a trial of Ad26.COV2.S vaccine versus placebo. This clonotype was obtained from a person between 18 and 65 years old who received the Ad26.COV2.S COVID-19 vaccine or a placebo. The rearrangement joins TRBV5-4 to TRBJ1-2; possibly TRBD1 for D (6 bases). For the CDR3, the DNA is TGTGCCAGCAGCTACCGGGACACCTATGGCTACACCTTC. Protein sequence: CASSYRDTYGYTF. The full variable domain, its missing parts supplied by reference TRBV5-4 and TRBJ1-2, is ETGVTQSPTHLIKTRGQQVTLRCSSQSGHNTVSWYQQALGQGPQFIFQYYREEENGRGNFPPRFSGLQFPNYSSELNVNALELDDSALYLCASSYRDTYGYTFGSGTRLTVV.